The T cell receptor (beta chain) under discussion was sequenced for a study of PD-1 and CTLA-4 blockade in melanoma. Using immunoSEQ multiplex PCR, the repertoire was profiled, and TCRdb retains in-frame clones only, with some absent. The sample shows about 28,000 clones, around 93% of them seen only once. Sequences were derived from CD8+ T cells from peripheral blood, sampled from a patient given anti-PD-1 treatment. The sequence came from a human donor with melanoma.

The CDR3 nucleotides read TGTGCCAGCAGTGAATCCCGACAGGGGAGCACTGAAGCTTTCTTT. As protein: CASSESRQGSTEAFF. The V gene is TRBV6-1, the J gene TRBJ1-1; 8 bases line up with TRBD1. Germline CDR1 and CDR2: MNHNS and SASEGT. This CDR3 spans 15 amino acids. J was trimmed by 4 bases and V by 2 bases; bases with no gene match: 6.